One sample yielded the 17 T cell receptor beta chains listed below, sequenced in a study of blood T cell repertoires in COVID-19. Clones were read by immunoSEQ multiplex PCR, and TCRdb kept only the in-frame ones, dropping some. The sample lists 190,000 or so clones, 70% to 90% seen once, with around 0.93% in the top ten. Input material: peripheral blood. The source is a man aged 55 to 70 with COVID-19, enrolled during active disease.

CDR3 nucleotide sequence: TGTGCCAGCAGCTCTGACCCCTCGGGCGAGCAGTACTTC. Its protein is CASSSDPSGEQYF. The rearrangement links TRBV5-4 to TRBJ2-7, with D uncertain. The V end lost 3 bases, the J end lost 6 bases, and 13 bases lay between the germline ends. Looked up from germline, CDR1 is SGHNT and CDR2 is YYREEE (reference sequence). The CDR3 has 13 residues.

The gene calls are TRBV2 and TRBJ1-5; the D gene is possibly TRBD1 (5 bases). Per the germline V gene, CDR1 is SNHLY and CDR2 is FYNNEI. V lost 2 bases, J lost 7 bases, and 12 bases lay in between. The CDR3 is 14 residues long. The CDR3 DNA follows: TGTGCCAGCAGTGAATTGGAGGGGAGGCAGCCCCAGCATTTT. The encoded protein is CASSELEGRQPQHF.

This clone was found once. This chain links TRBV14 with TRBJ2-1, with 11 bases identical to TRBD2. CDR3 size: 17 residues. With V trimmed by 0 bases and J by 7 bases, 8 bases remained unmatched. Germline lookup yields CDR1 SGHDN and CDR2 FVKESK. Here the CDR3 reads CASSQDSLAGVRNEQFF. The CDR3 DNA reads as TGTGCCAGCAGCCAAGATTCACTAGCGGGAGTGAGGAATGAGCAGTTCTTC.

This sequence joins TRBV11-2 and TRBJ1-5; possible D gene TRBD1, 5 bases. The CDR3 totals 16 residues. V was cut by 4 bases and J by 0 bases, with 13 bases left in between. The germline V gene has CDR1 SGHAT and CDR2 FQNNGV. CDR3 sequence: CASSSSTGYSNQPQHF. CDR3 bases: TGTGCCAGCAGCTCATCAACAGGATATAGCAATCAGCCCCAGCATTTT.

This clone has just a few counts. The chain uses TRBV10-3 and TRBJ1-1, with D possibly being TRBD1 (5 bases). This CDR3 contains 13 residues. V lost 3 bases and J 1 base, leaving 6 bases between the germline ends. Per the germline V gene, CDR1 is ENHRY and CDR2 is SYGVKD. CDR3: CAISERGNTEAFF. The CDR3 DNA is TGTGCCATCAGTGAAAGGGGGAACACTGAAGCTTTCTTT.

A single count supports this clone. This rearrangement joins TRBV18 to TRBJ2-7; a weak D match, TRBD1 (6 bases). CDR1 is KGHSH and CDR2 is LQKENI in the germline V gene. V lost 6 bases and J lost 1, with 13 bases in between. The CDR3 consists of 14 residues. The CDR3 DNA reads as TGTGCCAGCTCCCTTGGACAGCTATCCTACGAGCAGTACTTC. Protein product: CASSLGQLSYEQYF.

CDR3: CASRDRDRDEKLFF. CDR3 nucleotides: TGTGCCAGCAGGGATCGGGACAGGGATGAAAAACTGTTTTTT. The V call is TRBV5-4, the J call TRBJ1-4; 9 nucleotides match TRBD1. The length of the CDR3 is 14 residues. CDR1 and CDR2 from the germline V gene are SGHNT and YYREEE (reference sequence). The J segment lost 6 bases and the V segment lost 5 bases, leaving 5 bases of the junction unmatched.

The chain employs TRBV5-1 and TRBJ1-1; 8 positions agree with TRBD1. There are 13 residues in the CDR3. Per germline, CDR1 SGHRS and CDR2 YFSETQ. Trimming at V came to 5 bases and at J to 11 bases, leaving 11 bases not matched to a gene. The CDR3 region is CASSWGQAEVAFF. Written as DNA, the CDR3 is TGCGCCAGCAGTTGGGGACAGGCAGAAGTGGCTTTCTTT.

The chain uses TRBV7-9 and TRBJ1-6; TRBD1 matches at 8 bases. V dropped 4 bases and J dropped 6; count of bases not matched to a gene: 2. The CDR3 is 14 residues long. Germline V CDR1 and CDR2: SEHNR, FQNEAQ (reference sequence). CDR3 residues: CASSWTGSNSPLHF. The CDR3 nucleotides are TGTGCCAGCAGCTGGACAGGGAGTAATTCACCCCTCCACTTT.

The chain combines TRBV3-1 (or the pseudogene TRBV3-2) with TRBJ1-5; D perhaps matches TRBD1 (5 bases). This CDR3 has 15 residues. In germline, CDR1 is LGHDT, CDR2 YNNKEL (reference sequence). Trimming shortened V by 3 bases and J by 1 base, and 10 bases separated the two germline ends. The CDR3 bases are TGTGCCAGCAGCCAGGGGCCCCAAAGCAATCAGCCCCAGCATTTT. It translates to CASSQGPQSNQPQHF.

The rearrangement uses TRBV9 and TRBJ1-1; perhaps TRBD1 as D (5 bases). Germline V gene data show CDR1 as SGDLS and CDR2 as YYNGEE. Trimming left V 4 bases short and J 0 bases short, with 10 bases between. The CDR3 consists of 14 residues. CDR3 sequence: CASSLDSLNTEAFF. The CDR3 nucleotides read TGTGCCAGCAGCCTAGACAGTTTGAACACTGAAGCTTTCTTT.

A few counts support this clone. J is TRBJ1-1 and V is TRBV5-6, with TRBD1 identical over 7 bases. The CDR3 consists of 14 residues. The germline gives CDR1 SGHDT, CDR2 YYEEEE. Unmatched junction bases numbered 10, after V lost 4 bases and J lost 7 bases. The CDR3 loop reads CASSDPRGVGEAFF. The CDR3 coding sequence is TGTGCCAGCAGCGACCCCAGGGGGGTAGGTGAAGCTTTCTTT.

The chain recombines TRBV30 with TRBJ1-4; possibly TRBD1 for D (6 bases). This CDR3 has 15 residues. CDR1 is GTSNPN and CDR2 is SVGIG in the germline V gene (reference sequence). Trimming pared 2 bases from V and 6 bases from J, leaving 16 bases between. The CDR3 loop is CAWSLPTGSHEKLFF. The CDR3 DNA reads as TGTGCCTGGAGTCTGCCGACAGGTTCTCATGAAAAACTGTTTTTT.

This chain joins TRBV30 and TRBJ2-3, with TRBD2 matching over 12 bases. The J segment lost 5 bases and the V segment lost 3 bases, leaving 3 bases of the junction unmatched. The CDR3 is made up of 14 amino acids. Germline V gene lookup returns CDR1 GTSNPN and CDR2 SVGIG (reference sequence). The CDR3: CAWRASGRVDTQYF. The CDR3 DNA sequence: TGTGCCTGGAGAGCTAGCGGGAGGGTAGATACGCAGTATTTT.

This chain links TRBV20-1 with TRBJ2-1, with a possible D match to TRBD1 (5 bases). This CDR3 spans 10 amino acids. The V gene's germline CDR1 is DFQATT and CDR2 SNEGSKA (reference sequence). With 7 bases removed from V and 12 bases from J, the gap between germline ends came to 13 bases. CDR3 protein: CSVRGPRQFF. The CDR3 coding sequence is TGCAGTGTTAGGGGCCCTCGGCAGTTCTTC.

This clone was seen more than once but under ten times. The V gene is TRBV7-2, the J gene TRBJ2-1, with D unresolved. The germline CDR1 and CDR2 sequences are SGHTA and FQGNSA. Trimming stripped 4 bases from V and 10 bases from J, with 8 bases between. The CDR3 runs 11 residues. CDR3 nucleotides: TGTGCCAGCAGCTCACGGTGGGAGCAGTTCTTC. This codes for CASSSRWEQFF.

The J gene is TRBJ1-5, the V gene TRBV28; no definite D call. V dropped 1 base and J dropped 0 bases, with 10 bases sitting between them. The CDR3 totals 16 residues. CDR1 and CDR2 (germline): MDHEN, SYDVKM. CDR3 loop: CASSLSTTSSNQPQHF. CDR3 bases: TGTGCCAGCAGTTTATCTACCACTTCTAGCAATCAGCCCCAGCATTTT.